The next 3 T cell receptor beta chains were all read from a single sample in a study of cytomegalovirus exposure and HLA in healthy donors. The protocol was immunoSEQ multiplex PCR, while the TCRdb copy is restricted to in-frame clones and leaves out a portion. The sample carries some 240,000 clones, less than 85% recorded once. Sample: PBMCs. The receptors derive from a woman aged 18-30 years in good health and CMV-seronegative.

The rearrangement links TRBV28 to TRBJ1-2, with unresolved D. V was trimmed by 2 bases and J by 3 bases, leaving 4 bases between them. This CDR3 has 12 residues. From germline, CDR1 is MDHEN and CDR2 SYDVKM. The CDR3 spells CASSLGDYGYTF. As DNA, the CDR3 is TGTGCCAGCAGTTTAGGGGACTATGGCTACACCTTC.

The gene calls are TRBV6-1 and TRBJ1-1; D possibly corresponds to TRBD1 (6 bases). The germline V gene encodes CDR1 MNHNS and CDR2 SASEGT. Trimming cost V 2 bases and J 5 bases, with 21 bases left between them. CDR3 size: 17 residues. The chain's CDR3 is CASSERRSWGGATEAFF. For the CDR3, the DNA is TGTGCCAGCAGTGAAAGGAGAAGTTGGGGGGGCGCGACTGAAGCTTTCTTT.

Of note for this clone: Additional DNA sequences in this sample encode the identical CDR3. CDR3 coding DNA: TGCGCCAGCAGCCCTGGACAATCGAACACTGAAGCTTTCTTT. This encodes CASSPGQSNTEAFF. The chain carries TRBV5-1 and TRBJ1-1; tentative D call: TRBD1 (5 bases). V shed 4 bases and J shed 1 base, with 11 bases lying between them. The CDR3 covers 14 residues. The germline gives CDR1 SGHRS, CDR2 YFSETQ. The variable domain in full, completed from reference TRBV5-1 and TRBJ1-1, reads KAGVTQTPRYLIKTRGQQVTLSCSPISGHRSVSWYQQTPGQGLQFLFEYFSETQRNKGNFPGRFSGRQFSNSRSEMNVSTLELGDSALYLCASSPGQSNTEAFFGQGTRLTVV.